The 9 T cell receptor beta chains below come from one sample, sequenced in a study of T cell changes during pregnancy in multiple sclerosis. The table came from immunoSEQ multiplex PCR; TCRdb's copy has only in-frame clones and leaves some out. The data show 40,000 to 50,000 clones, with more than 85% seen just once and more than 0.6% held by the top ten. The sequenced sample was CD4+ T cells from peripheral blood mononuclear cells, obtained in the third trimester of pregnancy. The receptors shown here come from a female donor with multiple sclerosis, enrolled in a pregnancy study.

J is TRBJ2-2 and V is TRBV6-5, with a weak D call TRBD2 (5 bases). The germline gives CDR1 MNHEY, CDR2 SVGAGI. The germline V and J ends were trimmed by 6 bases and 5 bases, with 10 bases remaining between them. The CDR3 consists of 13 residues. The CDR3 protein is CASRSPGTGELFF. In nucleotides, the CDR3 is TGTGCCAGCAGGTCGCCGGGGACCGGGGAGCTGTTTTTT.

The chain uses TRBV27 and TRBJ2-7; D might be TRBD1 (6 bases). CDR1 is MNHEY and CDR2 is SMNVEV in the germline V gene (reference sequence). This CDR3 comprises 14 residues. V lost 5 bases and J lost 3, with 14 bases in between. The CDR3 nucleotides are TGTGCCAGCAGTCCCCAGGGGCGTAGCTACGAGCAGTACTTC. Translated: CASSPQGRSYEQYF.

V usage is TRBV7-2 and J usage is TRBJ2-1; D not certain. From germline, CDR1 is SGHTA and CDR2 FQGNSA. The CDR3 sequence is 13 residues long. Trimming cost V 3 bases and J 7 bases, with 10 bases left between them. CDR3: CASSFGPSNEQFF. Here the CDR3 DNA reads TGTGCCAGCAGCTTTGGGCCGTCGAATGAGCAGTTCTTC.

This chain links TRBV7-9 with TRBJ1-5, with D uncertain. Germline V CDR1 and CDR2: SEHNR, FQNEAQ (reference sequence). V was cut by 5 bases and J by 7 bases, with 9 bases left in between. This CDR3 spans 12 amino acids. CDR3 coding DNA: TGTGCCAGCAGCCTCGACATCCAGCCCCAGCATTTT. As protein: CASSLDIQPQHF.

The chain links TRBV5-4 to TRBJ2-1; 11 bases align to TRBD2. Trimming at V came to 3 bases and at J to 7 bases, leaving 15 bases not matched to a gene. The CDR3 covers 18 residues. CDR1 is SGHNT and CDR2 is YYREEE in the germline V gene (reference sequence). CDR3: CASSSDRPSGTSGNEQFF. The DNA of the CDR3 is TGTGCCAGCAGCTCCGACAGGCCATCCGGGACTAGCGGTAATGAGCAGTTCTTC.

V gene TRBV19 combines with J gene TRBJ1-5; the D gene is possibly TRBD1 (5 bases). This CDR3 region has 14 residues. CDR1 LNHDA and CDR2 SQIVND come from the germline V gene (reference sequence). Trimming stripped 4 bases from V and 6 bases from J, with 13 bases between. In nucleotides, the CDR3 is TGTGCCAGTAGTAACGGACATGTAAGTCAGCCCCAGCATTTT. It yields the protein CASSNGHVSQPQHF.

V and J are TRBV18 and TRBJ1-5; TRBD1 matches 8 bases. The trim removed 2 bases at V and 4 bases at J, leaving 4 bases unmatched. This CDR3 has 15 residues. Germline V CDR1 and CDR2: KGHSH, LQKENI. The CDR3 nucleotides are TGTGCCAGCTCACCATTTCAGGGGGCGAATCAGCCCCAGCATTTT. Translating gives CASSPFQGANQPQHF.

The V and J genes are TRBV9 and TRBJ2-1; TRBD1 matches at 7 bases. CDR3 length: 15 amino acids. J was trimmed by 7 bases and V by 0 bases; bases with no gene match: 7. Germline V gene data show CDR1 as SGDLS and CDR2 as YYNGEE. In DNA, the CDR3 is TGTGCCAGCAGCGTAGCTCCGACAGGGAATAATGAGCAGTTCTTC. Its translation is CASSVAPTGNNEQFF.

This clone was found once. The chain links TRBV7-2 to TRBJ2-4, with a tentative D call TRBD1 (5 bases). Germline V gene data show CDR1 as SGHTA and CDR2 as FQGNSA. The germline V and J ends were trimmed by 2 bases and 0 bases, with 17 bases remaining between them. This CDR3 is 18 amino acids long. The CDR3 DNA sequence: TGTGCCAGCAGCTTAAGGGGAACAGGTTCCCTAGCCAAAAACATTCAGTACTTC. It codes for CASSLRGTGSLAKNIQYF.